The entry below gives a single T cell receptor (beta chain) sequence along with its context. The antigen is unknown. These data originate in a study of beta chain features in type 1 diabetes. Study-wide results and caveats: Insertions at VDJ junctions were less frequent in type 1 diabetes patients. These patients also deleted more nucleotides at the same junctions. Moderate yet significant TCRB CDR3 shortening was seen in Type 1 diabetes patients in all four CD4+ subsets.

This CDR3 contains 15 residues. The germline V gene encodes CDR1 SGHTA and CDR2 FQGNSA. Deletions cut 1 base from V and 4 bases from J, with 14 bases between. Each donor gave one heparinised blood draw averaging around 120 mL. Sorted populations all exceeded 98% purity. Since all of the isolated RNA was reverse transcribed, expressed TCRB transcripts were what got sequenced. Several million reads were obtained on average from naive, central memory and regulatory T cell samples. Assay: immunoSEQ multiplex PCR; the TCRdb copy retains only in-frame clones and omits some. Altogether 20,000 to 30,000 clones are present, roughly 69% being singletons, with the ten largest covering less than 4.5%.

This chain links TRBV7-2 with TRBJ2-7; perhaps TRBD2 as D (6 bases). The TCR sequence derives from a man aged 18 to 29 with type 1 diabetes. Sequenced material: Tregs from blood. CDR3 protein: CASSLVDGSGYEQYF. CDR3 coding DNA: TGTGCCAGCAGCTTAGTCGACGGGAGCGGTTACGAGCAGTACTTC. Full variable domain (outside the CDR3, taken from reference TRBV7-2 and TRBJ2-7): GAGVSQSPSNKVTEKGKDVELRCDPISGHTALYWYRQSLGQGLEFLIYFQGNSAPDKSGLPSDRFSAERTGGSVSTLTIQRTQQEDSAVYLCASSLVDGSGYEQYFGPGTRLTVT.